This T cell receptor beta chain was obtained from a study of T cell changes during pregnancy in multiple sclerosis. TCRdb's table, derived via immunoSEQ multiplex PCR, lists solely in-frame clones and lacks some. Of around 130,000 clones listed, roughly 92% are singletons. Only a few counts were recorded for this clone. The CDR3 is made up of 13 amino acids. The germline gives CDR1 LNHDA, CDR2 SQIVND (reference sequence). V lost 5 bases and J 2 bases, leaving 9 bases between the germline ends. The sequence came from a female donor with multiple sclerosis, enrolled in a pregnancy study. The chain couples TRBV19 to TRBJ1-1, with unresolved D. The sequencing used peripheral blood, collected before pregnancy. CDR3 coding DNA: TGTGCCAGTAGTCCCCGGGGTAACACTGAAGCTTTCTTT. It codes for CASSPRGNTEAFF.